A selection of T cell receptor beta chains follows, all from one sample in a study of PD-1 blockade in mismatch repair-deficient tumors. Method: immunoSEQ multiplex PCR; TCRdb's copy keeps in-frame clones and lacks some. The sample contains approximately 15,000 clones, under 85% of which appear only once. Their cognate antigens are unknown. This sample comprised cells cultured in vitro, obtained from a patient treated with pembrolizumab. These receptors originate from an adult with mismatch repair-deficient cancer. The CDR3 runs from the conserved cysteine through the conserved F or W. A D gene is named only where the DNA matches it firmly. Clone size, where shown, is once, few, many, or a class for clones that have expanded.

clone_size,v_call,j_call,d_call,cdr3_aa,cdr3_nt
-,TRBV18,TRBJ1-1,TRBD1,CASSPGTGLNTEAFF,TGTGCCAGCTCACCGGGGACAGGGCTGAACACTGAAGCTTTCTTT
-,TRBV19,TRBJ2-7,-,CASSIPGRDYEQYF,TGTGCCAGTAGTATCCCGGGAAGGGACTACGAGCAGTACTTC
-,TRBV5-4,TRBJ2-1,TRBD2,CASSLDGGTRANEQFF,TGTGCCAGCAGCTTGGATGGGGGGACTAGGGCTAATGAGCAGTTCTTC
-,TRBV5-8,TRBJ2-2,-,CASSSPEAFSGELFF,TGTGCCAGCAGCTCCCCAGAGGCGTTTAGCGGGGAGCTGTTTTTT
-,TRBV6-4,TRBJ2-7,TRBD2,CASSDSTSGSHEQYF,TGTGCCAGCAGTGACTCGACTAGCGGGAGTCACGAGCAGTACTTC
-,TRBV4-2,TRBJ2-3,-,CASSQGGDFRTDTQYF,TGTGCCAGCAGCCAGGGTGGGGACTTTAGAACAGATACGCAGTATTTT
-,TRBV2,TRBJ2-3,TRBD2,CASSPLAGDTDTQYF,TGTGCCAGCAGTCCGCTAGCGGGGGATACAGATACGCAGTATTTT
-,TRBV10-2,TRBJ2-7,TRBD2,CASSSSGFRIDEQYF,TGCGCCAGCAGCTCTAGCGGGTTCAGAATAGATGAGCAGTACTTC
-,TRBV2,TRBJ1-6,-,CASSGGVNSPLHF,TGTGCCAGCAGTGGGGGGGTCAACTCACCCCTCCACTTT
-,TRBV7-3,TRBJ1-1,TRBD1,CASSDRGLATEAFF,TGTGCCAGCAGTGACAGGGGTTTGGCCACTGAAGCTTTCTTT
-,TRBV19,TRBJ2-3,TRBD2,CASSASGSYTQYF,TGTGCCAGTAGTGCGAGCGGGAGTTATACGCAGTATTTT
-,TRBV29-1,TRBJ2-7,-,CSVEGVAPFYEQYF,TGCAGCGTTGAAGGGGTAGCGCCTTTCTACGAGCAGTACTTC
-,TRBV5-5,TRBJ1-3,-,CASSPTWASGNTIYF,TGTGCCAGCAGCCCAACGTGGGCATCTGGAAACACCATATATTTT
-,TRBV5-6,TRBJ1-3,-,CASSIGRVSGNTIYF,TGTGCCAGCAGTATCGGCAGGGTTTCTGGAAACACCATATATTTT
-,TRBV25-1,TRBJ2-7,-,CASTPGGYEQYF,TGTGCCAGCACCCCAGGGGGGTACGAGCAGTACTTC
-,TRBV28,TRBJ2-7,TRBD1,CASSGTATYEQYF,TGTGCCAGCAGTGGGACAGCAACTTACGAGCAGTACTTC
-,TRBV7-9,TRBJ2-2,-,CASSLSQNTGELFF,TGTGCCAGCAGCTTAAGTCAGAACACCGGGGAGCTGTTTTTT
-,TRBV18,TRBJ2-1,TRBD2,CASSGTSGINEQFF,TGTGCCAGCTCCGGGACTAGCGGGATAAATGAGCAGTTCTTC
-,TRBV7-3,TRBJ2-1,-,CASRSSKETLNEQFF,TGTGCCAGCAGATCCTCTAAGGAGACTCTCAATGAGCAGTTCTTC
-,TRBV7-9,TRBJ2-2,-,CASSPGPIWTGELFF,TGTGCCAGCAGCCCCGGACCGATTTGGACCGGGGAGCTGTTTTTT
-,TRBV9,TRBJ1-1,-,CASSVGAGNLNTEAFF,TGTGCCAGCAGCGTAGGGGCAGGGAATTTAAACACTGAAGCTTTCTTT
once,TRBV19,TRBJ1-2,-,CASSWGIIDYGYTF,TGTGCCAGTAGTTGGGGGATTATCGACTATGGCTACACCTTC
-,TRBV19,TRBJ2-4,TRBD2,CASRTGTSGKANIQYF,TGTGCCAGTAGAACCGGGACTAGCGGGAAGGCAAACATTCAGTACTTC
-,TRBV6-1,TRBJ2-7,-,CASSEAWTVGVYEQYF,TGTGCCAGCAGTGAAGCGTGGACAGTTGGGGTCTACGAGCAGTACTTC
once,TRBV18,TRBJ2-7,-,CASSYGYEQYF,TGTGCCAGCTCATACGGTTACGAGCAGTACTTC
-,TRBV5-1,TRBJ2-1,TRBD1,CASSYPGQGYNEQFF,TGCGCCAGCAGCTATCCGGGACAGGGATACAATGAGCAGTTCTTC
-,TRBV4-1,TRBJ1-2,TRBD1,CASSQVSGQAGYGYTF,TGCGCCAGCAGCCAAGTGTCGGGACAGGCTGGCTATGGCTACACCTTC
-,TRBV11-3,TRBJ2-1,TRBD2,CASSFGTMQNEQFF,TGTGCCAGTTCGTTTGGGACTATGCAAAATGAGCAGTTCTTC
-,TRBV6-5,TRBJ2-7,-,CASSSRVEQYF,TGTGCCAGCAGTTCCCGGGTCGAGCAGTACTTC
-,TRBV5-5,TRBJ1-2,-,CASSLARRVNNYGYTF,TGTGCCAGCAGCTTGGCCCGGAGGGTCAACAACTATGGCTACACCTTC
-,TRBV2,TRBJ1-1,TRBD1,CASRDWDRAFF,TGTGCCAGCAGGGACTGGGACAGGGCTTTCTTT
-,TRBV28,TRBJ2-7,-,CASSFEGVLNEQYF,TGTGCCAGCAGTTTTGAGGGTGTGCTCAACGAGCAGTACTTC
-,TRBV18,TRBJ1-4,TRBD1,CASSPLRGSATNEKLFF,TGTGCCAGCTCACCACTCAGGGGGTCTGCAACTAATGAAAAACTGTTTTTT
-,TRBV4-1,TRBJ2-7,TRBD1,CASSLPRTGEVYEQYF,TGCGCCAGCAGCCTCCCCAGGACAGGGGAAGTGTACGAGCAGTACTTC
-,TRBV27,TRBJ2-7,-,CASSSQEAYEQYF,TGTGCCAGCTCCAGCCAGGAGGCCTACGAGCAGTACTTC
-,TRBV28,TRBJ1-4,-,CASRGDGTVGKLFF,TGTGCCAGCAGGGGGGACGGGACGGTGGGAAAACTGTTTTTT
-,TRBV4-1,TRBJ2-7,-,CASSQYYPQKGYEQYF,TGCGCCAGCAGCCAATATTATCCCCAGAAGGGTTACGAGCAGTACTTC
-,TRBV28,TRBJ2-7,-,CASSLTGVTPYEQYF,TGTGCCAGCAGTTTAACGGGGGTCACCCCCTACGAGCAGTACTTC
few,TRBV9,TRBJ2-5,-,CASSVGVEGRETQYF,TGTGCCAGCAGCGTAGGGGTTGAGGGGCGCGAGACCCAGTACTTC
-,TRBV5-1,TRBJ2-5,-,CASSLLGMRGTQETQYF,TGCGCCAGCAGCTTGCTGGGGATGCGCGGGACCCAAGAGACCCAGTACTTC
few,TRBV10-2,TRBJ1-3,-,CASRYVPRNTIYF,TGCGCCAGCAGGTACGTCCCCAGAAACACCATATATTTT
-,TRBV28,TRBJ1-3,TRBD1,CASSTGGSGNTIYF,TGTGCCAGCAGTACAGGGGGCTCTGGAAACACCATATATTTT
-,TRBV19,TRBJ1-2,-,CASSIERRYGYTF,TGTGCCAGTAGTATAGAAAGACGCTATGGCTACACCTTC